This T cell receptor (beta chain) was identified during a study of a mutant IDH1 vaccine in newly diagnosed glioma. For the study at large: Those enrolled had earlier been treated with radiotherapy, temozolomide, or both, mostly both. Study-level points and caveats: Changes in the top peripheral T cell clonotypes seemingly had no bearing on pseudoprogression.

Assay used: immunoSEQ multiplex PCR; TCRdb lists only in-frame clones, some missing. This table holds 40,000 to 45,000 clones, approximately 80% found once. A remark on this clone: The antigen is undetermined.

The CDR3 runs 15 residues. Per the germline V gene, CDR1 is SGHNT and CDR2 is YYREEE (reference sequence). Trimming shortened V by 4 bases and J by 0 bases, and 10 bases separated the two germline ends. The sample's time point: week 35, safety follow-up. Vaccination comprised doses that each held 300 ug of mutant IDH1 20-mer peptide, plus topical imiquimod. Sequenced material: PBMCs, taken from a glioma patient whose treatment included an IDH1 peptide vaccine. This chain joins TRBV5-4 and TRBJ1-4; D uncertain. This clonotype was sampled from a woman between 50 and 59 years old with glioma. DNA for the CDR3: TGTGCCAGCAGCCCTGAAGGTGCAACTAATGAAAAACTGTTTTTT. It is translated as CASSPEGATNEKLFF. The full variable domain, its missing parts supplied by reference TRBV5-4 and TRBJ1-4, is ETGVTQSPTHLIKTRGQQVTLRCSSQSGHNTVSWYQQALGQGPQFIFQYYREEENGRGNFPPRFSGLQFPNYSSELNVNALELDDSALYLCASSPEGATNEKLFFGSGTQLSVL.